This TCR beta chain was recorded in a study of T cell repertoires in cytomegalovirus infection. About the research overall: Recently identified HLA-C-restricted CMV epitopes were among the peptides used. Study outcomes and limitations: CMV carriers having the relevant HLA were flagged by cumulative public TCR beta family frequency. What dominated the ex vivo response were HLA-C-restricted CMV-specific TCR beta clonotypes.

CDR1 and CDR2 (germline): SGHTA, FQGNSA. The CDR3 is 15 residues long. V was shortened by 3 bases and J by 0 bases, with 11 bases between the two germline ends. MiXCR was run by TCRdb on the reads, yielding one entry per CDR3 protein. The sample yields about 350,000 distinct CDR3 sequences, about 35% seen once. This clonotype was detected a few times. Its matching antigen is unknown. This chain links TRBV7-2 with TRBJ1-1, with D hard to call. This TCR came from a human donor in good health (CMV status not recorded). Some clones in this sample may be carry-over from other donors' samples. The input for sequencing was cultured PBMCs, taken from culture after CMV antigen stimulation. CDR3 DNA sequence: TGTGCCAGCAGCTTCGCGGGCCCCGTGAACACTGAAGCTTTCTTT. Translated: CASSFAGPVNTEAFF.